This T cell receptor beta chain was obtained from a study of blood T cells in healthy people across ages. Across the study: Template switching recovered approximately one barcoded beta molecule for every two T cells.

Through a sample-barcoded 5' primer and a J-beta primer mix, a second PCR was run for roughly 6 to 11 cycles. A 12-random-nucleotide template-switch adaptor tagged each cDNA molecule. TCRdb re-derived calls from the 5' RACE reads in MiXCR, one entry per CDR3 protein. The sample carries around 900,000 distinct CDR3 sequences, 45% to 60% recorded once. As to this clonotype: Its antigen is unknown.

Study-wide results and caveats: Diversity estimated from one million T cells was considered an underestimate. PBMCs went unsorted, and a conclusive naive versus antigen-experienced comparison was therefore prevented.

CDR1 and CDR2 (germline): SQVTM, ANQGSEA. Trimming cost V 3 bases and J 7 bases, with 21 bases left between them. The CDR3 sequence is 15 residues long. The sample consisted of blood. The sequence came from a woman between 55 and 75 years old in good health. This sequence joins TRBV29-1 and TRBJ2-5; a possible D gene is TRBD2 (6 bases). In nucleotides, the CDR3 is TGCAGCGTTGAGCTCCCGGAGGAGGGCGATGGGACCCAGTACTTC. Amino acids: CSVELPEEGDGTQYF. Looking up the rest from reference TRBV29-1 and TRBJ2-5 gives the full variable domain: SAVISQKPSRDICQRGTSLTIQCQVDSQVTMMFWYRQQPGQSLTLIATANQGSEATYESGFVIDKFPISRPNLTFSTLTVSNMSPEDSSIYLCSVELPEEGDGTQYFGPGTRLLVL.